This T cell receptor beta chain was observed in a study of T cell responses to AZD1222 COVID-19 vaccine. The study's findings and limits: Recipients of two AZD1222 doses showed rising Spike-specific TCR breadth and depth.

Unmatched junction bases numbered 8, after V lost 4 bases and J lost 3 bases. The CDR3 sequence is 15 residues long. Germline CDR1 and CDR2: MGHRA and YSYEKL. Assay: immunoSEQ multiplex PCR; the TCRdb copy retains only in-frame clones and omits some. The table records about 140,000 clones, 80% to 95% of them present only once. Notes on this clone: Its antigen is still unknown.

The starting material was peripheral blood, obtained 28 days after the second AZD1222 dose. This sequence originates from an adult who received the AZD1222 COVID-19 vaccine. The rearrangement links TRBV4-1 to TRBJ2-7; 8 positions match TRBD1. Written as DNA, the CDR3 is TGCGCCAGCAGCCCTGGACAGGGCCCAATCTACGAGCAGTACTTC. Amino acids: CASSPGQGPIYEQYF.